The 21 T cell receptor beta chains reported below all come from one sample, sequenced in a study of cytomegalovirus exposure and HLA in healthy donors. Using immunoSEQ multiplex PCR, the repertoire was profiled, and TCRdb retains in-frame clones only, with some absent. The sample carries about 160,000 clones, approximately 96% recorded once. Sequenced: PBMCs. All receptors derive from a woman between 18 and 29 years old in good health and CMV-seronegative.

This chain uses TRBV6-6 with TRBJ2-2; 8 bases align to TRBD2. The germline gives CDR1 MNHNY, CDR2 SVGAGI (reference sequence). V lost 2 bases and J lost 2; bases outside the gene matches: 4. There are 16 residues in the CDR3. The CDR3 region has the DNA TGTGCCAGCAGTTACGAAAGCGGGGGTAACACCGGGGAGCTGTTTTTT. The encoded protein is CASSYESGGNTGELFF.

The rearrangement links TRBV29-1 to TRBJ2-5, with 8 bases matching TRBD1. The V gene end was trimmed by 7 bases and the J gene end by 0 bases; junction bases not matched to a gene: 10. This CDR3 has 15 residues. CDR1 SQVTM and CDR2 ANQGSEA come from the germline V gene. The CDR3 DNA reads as TGCAGCGCCCATGGGGACAGGTCCCACCAAGAGACCCAGTACTTC. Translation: CSAHGDRSHQETQYF.

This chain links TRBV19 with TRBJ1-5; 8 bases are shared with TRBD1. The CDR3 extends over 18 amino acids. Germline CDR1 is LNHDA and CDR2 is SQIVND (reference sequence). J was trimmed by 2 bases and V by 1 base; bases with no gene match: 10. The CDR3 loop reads CASSIGQGADLRNQPQHF. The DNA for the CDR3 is TGTGCCAGTAGTATAGGTCAGGGGGCCGATTTGCGCAATCAGCCCCAGCATTTT.

The CDR3 region is CASSRRERADTQYF. CDR3 DNA: TGTGCCAGCAGTAGGAGGGAACGGGCAGATACGCAGTATTTT. V usage is TRBV25-1 and J usage is TRBJ2-3, with D possibly being TRBD2 (6 bases). The V end was cut by 5 bases, the J end by 4 bases, with 13 bases between. The germline V gene encodes CDR1 MGHDK and CDR2 SYGVNS. The CDR3 covers 14 residues. Full variable domain (rest looked up from reference TRBV25-1 and TRBJ2-3): EADIYQTPRYLVIGTGKKITLECSQTMGHDKMYWYQQDPGMELHLIHYSYGVNSTEKGDLSSESTVSRIRTEHFPLTLESARPSHTSQYLCASSRRERADTQYFGPGTRLTVL.

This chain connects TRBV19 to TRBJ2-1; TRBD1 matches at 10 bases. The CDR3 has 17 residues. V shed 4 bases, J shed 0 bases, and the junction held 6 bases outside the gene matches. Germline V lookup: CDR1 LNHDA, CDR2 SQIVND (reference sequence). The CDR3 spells CASSTGTGESSYNEQFF. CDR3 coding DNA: TGTGCCAGTAGTACCGGGACAGGGGAGAGCTCCTACAATGAGCAGTTCTTC.

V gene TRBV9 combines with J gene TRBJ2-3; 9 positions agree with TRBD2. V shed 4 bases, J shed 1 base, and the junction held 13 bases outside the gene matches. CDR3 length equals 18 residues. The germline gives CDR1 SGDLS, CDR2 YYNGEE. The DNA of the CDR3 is TGTGCCAGCAGCCCACCGGACCGATTAGCGGGGGGCACAGATACGCAGTATTTT. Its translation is CASSPPDRLAGGTDTQYF.

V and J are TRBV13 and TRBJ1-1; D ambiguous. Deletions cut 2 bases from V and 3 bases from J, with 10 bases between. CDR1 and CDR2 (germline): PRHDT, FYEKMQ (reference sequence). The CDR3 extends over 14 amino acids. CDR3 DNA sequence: TGTGCCAGCAGCTTAATCACATTGGACACTGAAGCTTTCTTT. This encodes CASSLITLDTEAFF.

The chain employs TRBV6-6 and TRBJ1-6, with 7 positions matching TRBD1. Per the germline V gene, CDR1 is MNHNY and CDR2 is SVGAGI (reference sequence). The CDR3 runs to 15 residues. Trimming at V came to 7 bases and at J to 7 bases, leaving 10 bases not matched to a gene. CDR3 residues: CASTSSGQENSPLHF. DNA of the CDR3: TGTGCCAGCACCTCTTCAGGACAGGAGAATTCACCCCTCCACTTT.

CDR3 protein: CASSHGNSNQPQHF. For the CDR3, the DNA is TGTGCCAGCAGCCACGGGAATAGCAATCAGCCCCAGCATTTT. The V gene is TRBV5-5, the J gene TRBJ1-5; D gene unclear. V was cut by 4 bases and J by 0 bases, with 8 bases left in between. The CDR3 sequence is 14 residues long. Germline V gene lookup returns CDR1 SGHKS and CDR2 YYEKEE (reference sequence). Supplemented by reference TRBV5-5 and TRBJ1-5, the full variable domain reads DAGVTQSPTHLIKTRGQQVTLRCSPISGHKSVSWYQQVLGQGPQFIFQYYEKEERGRGNFPDRFSARQFPNYSSELNVNALLLGDSALYLCASSHGNSNQPQHFGDGTRLSIL.

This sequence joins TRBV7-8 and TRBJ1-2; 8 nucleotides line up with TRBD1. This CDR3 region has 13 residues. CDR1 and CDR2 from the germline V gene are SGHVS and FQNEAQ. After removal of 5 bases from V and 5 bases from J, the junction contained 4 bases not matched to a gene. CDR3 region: CASSTDRGYGYTF. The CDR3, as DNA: TGTGCCAGCAGCACAGACAGGGGATATGGCTACACCTTC. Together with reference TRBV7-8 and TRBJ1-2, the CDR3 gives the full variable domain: GAGVSQSPRYKVAKRGQDVALRCDPISGHVSLFWYQQALGQGPEFLTYFQNEAQLDKSGLPSDRFFAERPEGSVSTLKIQRTQQEDSAVYLCASSTDRGYGYTFGSGTRLTVV.

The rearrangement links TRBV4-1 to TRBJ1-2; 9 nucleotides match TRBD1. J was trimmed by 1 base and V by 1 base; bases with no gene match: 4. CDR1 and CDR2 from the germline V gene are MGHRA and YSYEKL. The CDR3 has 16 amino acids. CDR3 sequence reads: CASSQVDRGRNYGYTF. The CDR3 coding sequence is TGCGCCAGCAGCCAAGTGGACAGGGGTCGTAACTATGGCTACACCTTC.

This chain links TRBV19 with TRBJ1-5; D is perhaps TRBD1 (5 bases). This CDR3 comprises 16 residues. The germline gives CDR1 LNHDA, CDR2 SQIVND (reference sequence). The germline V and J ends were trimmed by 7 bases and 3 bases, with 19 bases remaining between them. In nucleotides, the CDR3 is TGTGCCAGTACCTATCGGTCCCCAGGGAACAATCAGCCCCAGCATTTT. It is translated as CASTYRSPGNNQPQHF.

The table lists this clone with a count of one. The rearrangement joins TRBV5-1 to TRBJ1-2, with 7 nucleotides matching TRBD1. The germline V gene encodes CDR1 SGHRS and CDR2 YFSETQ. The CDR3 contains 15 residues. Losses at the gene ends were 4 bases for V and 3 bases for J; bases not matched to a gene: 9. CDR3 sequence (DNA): TGCGCCAGCAGCCCACCGCTTCAGGGGGACTATGGCTACACCTTC. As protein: CASSPPLQGDYGYTF. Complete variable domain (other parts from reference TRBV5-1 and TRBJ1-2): KAGVTQTPRYLIKTRGQQVTLSCSPISGHRSVSWYQQTPGQGLQFLFEYFSETQRNKGNFPGRFSGRQFSNSRSEMNVSTLELGDSALYLCASSPPLQGDYGYTFGSGTRLTVV.

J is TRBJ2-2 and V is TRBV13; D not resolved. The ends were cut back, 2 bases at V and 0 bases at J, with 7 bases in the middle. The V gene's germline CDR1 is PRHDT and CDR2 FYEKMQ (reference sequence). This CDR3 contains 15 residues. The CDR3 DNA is TGTGCCAGCAGCTTATTATATTCGAACACCGGGGAGCTGTTTTTT. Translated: CASSLLYSNTGELFF.

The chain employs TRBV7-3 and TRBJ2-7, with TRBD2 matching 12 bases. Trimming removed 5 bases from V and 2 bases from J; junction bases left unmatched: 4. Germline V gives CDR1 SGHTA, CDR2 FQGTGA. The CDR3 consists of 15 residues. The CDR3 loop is CASSLGLAGPYEQYF. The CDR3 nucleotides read TGTGCCAGCAGCCTAGGACTAGCGGGACCCTACGAGCAGTACTTC.

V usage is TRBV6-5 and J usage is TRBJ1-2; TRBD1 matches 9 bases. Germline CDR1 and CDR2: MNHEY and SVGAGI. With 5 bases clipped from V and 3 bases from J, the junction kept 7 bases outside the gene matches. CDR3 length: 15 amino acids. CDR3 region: CASSQGQGSYYGYTF. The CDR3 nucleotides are TGTGCCAGCAGTCAGGGACAGGGATCCTACTATGGCTACACCTTC.

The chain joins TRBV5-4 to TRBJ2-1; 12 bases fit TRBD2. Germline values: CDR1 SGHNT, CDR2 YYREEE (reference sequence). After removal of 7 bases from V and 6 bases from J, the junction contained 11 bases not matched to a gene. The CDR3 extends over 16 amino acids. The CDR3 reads CASGALGLAGSNEQFF. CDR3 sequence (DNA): TGTGCCAGCGGTGCACTAGGACTAGCGGGGAGCAATGAGCAGTTCTTC. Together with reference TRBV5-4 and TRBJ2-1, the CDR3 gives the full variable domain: ETGVTQSPTHLIKTRGQQVTLRCSSQSGHNTVSWYQQALGQGPQFIFQYYREEENGRGNFPPRFSGLQFPNYSSELNVNALELDDSALYLCASGALGLAGSNEQFFGPGTRLTVL.

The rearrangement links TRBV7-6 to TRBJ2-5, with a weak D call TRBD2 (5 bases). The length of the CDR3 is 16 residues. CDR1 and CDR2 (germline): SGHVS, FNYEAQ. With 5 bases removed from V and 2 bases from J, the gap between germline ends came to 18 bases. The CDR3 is CASSPTYPAAQETQYF. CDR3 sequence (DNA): TGTGCCAGCAGCCCGACTTATCCAGCGGCTCAAGAGACCCAGTACTTC.

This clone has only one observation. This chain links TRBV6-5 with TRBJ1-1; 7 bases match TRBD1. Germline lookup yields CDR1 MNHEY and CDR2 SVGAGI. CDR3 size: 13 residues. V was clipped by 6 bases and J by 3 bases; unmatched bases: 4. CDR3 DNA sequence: TGTGCCAGCAGGCGTCAGGGGGACACTGAAGCTTTCTTT. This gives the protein CASRRQGDTEAFF.

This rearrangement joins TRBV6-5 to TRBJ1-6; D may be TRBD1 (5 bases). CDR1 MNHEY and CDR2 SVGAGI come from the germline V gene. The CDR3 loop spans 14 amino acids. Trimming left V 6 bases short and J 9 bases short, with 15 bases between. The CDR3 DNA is TGTGCCAGCAGCTCGTCGGGGGAAGGTTCACCCCTCCACTTT. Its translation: CASSSSGEGSPLHF.

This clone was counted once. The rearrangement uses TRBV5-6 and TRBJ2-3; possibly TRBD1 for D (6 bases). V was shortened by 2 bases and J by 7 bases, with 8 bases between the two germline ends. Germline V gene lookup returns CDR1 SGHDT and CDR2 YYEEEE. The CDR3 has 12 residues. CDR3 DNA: TGTGCCAGCAGCTTACAGGGAAATACGCAGTATTTT. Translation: CASSLQGNTQYF.